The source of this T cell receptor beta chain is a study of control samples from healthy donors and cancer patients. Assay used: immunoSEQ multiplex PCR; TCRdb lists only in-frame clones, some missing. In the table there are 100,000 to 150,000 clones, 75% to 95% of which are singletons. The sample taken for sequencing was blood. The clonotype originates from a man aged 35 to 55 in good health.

The CDR3 coding sequence is TGTGCCAGTAGTACGCGGGGGGGGTTGAACACCGGGGAGCTGTTTTTT. Amino acid sequence: CASSTRGGLNTGELFF. The V and J genes are TRBV19 and TRBJ2-2; 9 bases fit TRBD2. V was clipped by 4 bases and J by 1 base; unmatched bases: 4. Germline lookup yields CDR1 LNHDA and CDR2 SQIVND (reference sequence). The CDR3 loop spans 16 amino acids.